Following are 10 T cell receptor beta chains from one sample sequenced in a study of T cell responses to AZD1222 COVID-19 vaccine (dated by TCRdb to the early 2020s). The library was generated by the immunoSEQ multiplex PCR assay. The immuneACCESS repertoire file appears here via TCRdb, limited to in-frame rearrangements. These files lack a portion of the clones; in checked studies, under half of the deficit traces to unresolved V genes, and the cause of the others is not known. This sample gives 90,000 to 120,000 clones in total; 90% to 95% of them show up just once. The ten largest clones add up to roughly a fifth of the sample. Sample time point, as interpreted from the label and publication: baseline before first vaccination. The sequencing used peripheral blood, collected on day 0 of AZD1222 vaccination. These receptors were obtained from an adult in good health.

V and J are TRBV19 and TRBJ2-3, with a tentative D call TRBD1 (5 bases). CDR3 length: 12 residues. Germline V gives CDR1 LNHDA, CDR2 SQIVND (reference sequence). Between the trimmed V and J ends, which lost 7 bases and 5 bases, there was a span of 10 bases. Here the CDR3 reads CASKDRGDTQYF. The CDR3 coding sequence is TGTGCCAGTAAGGATAGGGGAGATACGCAGTATTTT. Filled out from reference TRBV19 and TRBJ2-3, the complete variable domain reads DGGITQSPKYLFRKEGQNVTLSCEQNLNHDAMYWYRQDPGQGLRLIYYSQIVNDFQKGDIAEGYSVSREKKESFPLTVTSAQKNPTAFYLCASKDRGDTQYFGPGTRLTVL.

J is TRBJ1-2 and V is TRBV4-3; TRBD1 matches at 8 bases. J was trimmed by 5 bases and V by 6 bases; bases with no gene match: 11. The CDR3 consists of 15 residues. The germline V gene has CDR1 LGHNA and CDR2 YSLEER. The CDR3 reads CASSRAKDREYGYTF. The CDR3 DNA follows: TGCGCCAGCAGTCGAGCTAAGGACAGGGAGTATGGCTACACCTTC.

V gene TRBV6-1 combines with J gene TRBJ1-1, with D perhaps TRBD1 (5 bases). This CDR3 is built from 13 residues. Germline CDR1 MNHNS, CDR2 SASEGT. The V end lost 2 bases, the J end lost 6 bases, and 10 bases lay between the germline ends. CDR3 region: CASSESGSPEAFF. For the CDR3, the DNA is TGTGCCAGCAGTGAATCAGGGTCCCCTGAAGCTTTCTTT.

The genes are TRBV6-2 or TRBV6-3 and TRBJ2-5; perhaps TRBD2 as D (5 bases). The CDR3 is 15 amino acids. Trimming pared 6 bases from V and 2 bases from J, leaving 16 bases between. Germline CDR1 and CDR2: MNHEY and SVGEGT. The CDR3, as DNA: TGTGCCAGCAGCCTTTTACCTAGCCAGCAAGAGACCCAGTACTTC. Amino acids: CASSLLPSQQETQYF.

This sequence joins TRBV25-1 and TRBJ2-3; weak D call: TRBD1 (6 bases). The CDR3 length is 14 residues. Trimming removed 7 bases from V and 6 bases from J, with 17 bases in between. Germline CDR1 and CDR2: MGHDK and SYGVNS. The CDR3 DNA is TGTGCCAGCACCGGGACACAATCTCCCGATACGCAGTATTTT. Its translation: CASTGTQSPDTQYF.

The chain is built from TRBV6-5 and TRBJ2-7, with 7 bases lining up with TRBD2. This CDR3 has 13 residues. Germline V gene data show CDR1 as MNHEY and CDR2 as SVGAGI. Unmatched junction bases numbered 9, after V lost 6 bases and J lost 7 bases. The CDR3, as DNA: TGTGCCAGCAGCACTCGGGGGGTGGATGAGCAGTACTTC. Translating gives CASSTRGVDEQYF.

The V gene is TRBV5-1, the J gene TRBJ1-1; TRBD1 is a possible D gene (6 bases). Trimming removed 5 bases from V and 2 bases from J, with 16 bases in between. Germline-derived CDR1 and CDR2 are SGHRS and YFSETQ. CDR3 length equals 15 residues. The CDR3 is CASSLQGVRNTEAFF. DNA of the CDR3: TGCGCCAGCAGTTTACAGGGAGTTAGAAACACTGAAGCTTTCTTT.

The chain recombines TRBV6-2 or TRBV6-3 with TRBJ1-5; TRBD1 aligns across 11 bases. The CDR3 totals 17 residues. With V trimmed by 6 bases and J by 3 bases, 10 bases remained unmatched. The germline CDR1 and CDR2 sequences are MNHEY and SVGEGT. The CDR3 nucleotides read TGTGCCAGCAGCCATACTCCGGGACAGGGGGACAATCAGCCCCAGCATTTT. It translates to CASSHTPGQGDNQPQHF.

This clone was recorded once. The chain recombines TRBV5-6 with TRBJ2-5, with 7 nucleotides matching TRBD1. The CDR3 has 14 residues. V dropped 3 bases and J dropped 0; count of bases not matched to a gene: 2. Looked up from germline, CDR1 is SGHDT and CDR2 is YYEEEE. The chain's CDR3 is CASSWDRHQETQYF. Here the CDR3 DNA reads TGTGCCAGCAGCTGGGACAGACACCAAGAGACCCAGTACTTC.

This chain uses TRBV7-9 with TRBJ2-2; no clear D gene. Trimming removed 3 bases from V and 0 bases from J, with 17 bases in between. Looked up from germline, CDR1 is SEHNR and CDR2 is FQNEAQ (reference sequence). CDR3 length: 18 amino acids. The CDR3 region is CASSFFDLGLPNTGELFF. Here the CDR3 DNA reads TGTGCCAGCAGCTTTTTTGATCTAGGGCTGCCGAACACCGGGGAGCTGTTTTTT.